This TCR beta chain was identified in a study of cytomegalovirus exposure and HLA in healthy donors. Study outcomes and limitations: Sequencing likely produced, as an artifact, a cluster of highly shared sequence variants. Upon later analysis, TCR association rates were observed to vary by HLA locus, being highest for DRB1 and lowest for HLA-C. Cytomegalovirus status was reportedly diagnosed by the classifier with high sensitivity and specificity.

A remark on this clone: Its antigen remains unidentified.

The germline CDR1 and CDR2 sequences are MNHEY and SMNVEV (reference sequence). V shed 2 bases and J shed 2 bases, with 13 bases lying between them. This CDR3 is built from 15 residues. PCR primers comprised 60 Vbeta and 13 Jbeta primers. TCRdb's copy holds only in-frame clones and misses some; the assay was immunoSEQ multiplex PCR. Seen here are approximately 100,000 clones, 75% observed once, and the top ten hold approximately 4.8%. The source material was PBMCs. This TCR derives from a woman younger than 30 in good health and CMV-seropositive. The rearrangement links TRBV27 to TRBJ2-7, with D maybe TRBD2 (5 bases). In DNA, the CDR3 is TGTGCCAGCAGTTTACGAGGGTCCCTCCCCTACGAGCAGTACTTC. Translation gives CASSLRGSLPYEQYF.